This T cell receptor (beta chain) comes out of a study of cytomegalovirus exposure and HLA in healthy donors. Findings and caveats of the study: Cytomegalovirus association was assigned to about 150 TCR beta chains. Later analysis demonstrated an association between a missense DCLRE1C variant and TCR beta V- and J-gene trimming. Reported results showed that the classifier diagnosed cytomegalovirus status with high specificity and sensitivity. In the analysis, some V segments, TRBV6-2 and TRBV6-3 included, were excluded as indistinguishable.

The CDR3 has 17 residues. The primer mix had 60 Vbeta and 13 Jbeta primers. The table came from immunoSEQ multiplex PCR; TCRdb's copy has only in-frame clones and leaves some out. Among 170,000 or so clones listed, about 80% were seen once. On this clone itself: Its antigen is as yet unknown.

The chain joins TRBV21-1 to TRBJ1-1; TRBD1 is the table's D call and was not checked against the DNA. TRBV21-1 is a recognized pseudogene. The TCR originated in a man between 18 and 35 years old in good health and CMV-seronegative. The sequenced sample was PBMCs. This chain's CDR3 is CASSKGGYRARNTEAFF. Written as DNA, the CDR3 is TGTGCCAGCAGCAAAGGGGGCTACAGGGCGAGGAACACTGAAGCTTTCTTT.